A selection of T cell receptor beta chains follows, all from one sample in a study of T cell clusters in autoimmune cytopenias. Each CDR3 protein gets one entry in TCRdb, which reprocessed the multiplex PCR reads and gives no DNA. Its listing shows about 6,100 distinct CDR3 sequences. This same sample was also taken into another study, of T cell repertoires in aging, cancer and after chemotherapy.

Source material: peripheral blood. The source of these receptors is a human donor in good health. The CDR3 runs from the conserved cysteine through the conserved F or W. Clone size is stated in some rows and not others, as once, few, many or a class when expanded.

CDR3aa: CASSSPGLAGPNEQFF; j_gene: TRBJ2-1; len: 16; v_gene: TRBV7-9; abundance: .
CDR3aa: CASSQRTGGGTDTQYF; j_gene: TRBJ2-3; len: 16; v_gene: TRBV14; abundance: medium-sized
CDR3aa: CASSNSGTLGNQPQHF; j_gene: TRBJ1-5; len: 16; v_gene: TRBV28; abundance: .
CDR3aa: CASSLDSSYEQYF; j_gene: TRBJ2-7; len: 13; v_gene: TRBV7-9; abundance: .
CDR3aa: CASSPPHIGAKAGTDTQYF; j_gene: TRBJ2-3; len: 19; v_gene: TRBV19; abundance: medium-sized
CDR3aa: CASSAGYNEQFF; j_gene: TRBJ2-1; len: 12; v_gene: TRBV6-1; abundance: medium-sized
CDR3aa: CASSLEGGDRPDNEQFF; j_gene: TRBJ2-1; len: 17; v_gene: TRBV7-9; abundance: .
CDR3aa: CSVSGDNEKLFF; j_gene: TRBJ1-4; len: 12; v_gene: TRBV29-1; abundance: medium-sized
CDR3aa: CASSPAQGSNIQYF; j_gene: TRBJ2-4; len: 14; v_gene: TRBV5-8; abundance: .
CDR3aa: CASSSSDRMGNEQFF; j_gene: TRBJ2-1; len: 15; v_gene: TRBV12-3/TRBV12-4; abundance: .
CDR3aa: CASSGRASKRNEQFF; j_gene: TRBJ2-1; len: 15; v_gene: TRBV12-3/TRBV12-4; abundance: .
CDR3aa: CASSEGPGHRATDTQYF; j_gene: TRBJ2-3; len: 17; v_gene: TRBV6-1; abundance: medium-sized
CDR3aa: CSALGSRGSYEQYF; j_gene: TRBJ2-7; len: 14; v_gene: TRBV20-1; abundance: .
CDR3aa: CASSLVAGTLSYEQYF; j_gene: TRBJ2-7; len: 16; v_gene: TRBV5-1; abundance: .
CDR3aa: CSAEGRGTEAFF; j_gene: TRBJ1-1; len: 12; v_gene: TRBV29-1; abundance: medium-sized
CDR3aa: CASSPQGSNQPQHF; j_gene: TRBJ1-5; len: 14; v_gene: TRBV6-5; abundance: medium-sized
CDR3aa: CASKPRRNTGELFF; j_gene: TRBJ2-2; len: 14; v_gene: TRBV6-5; abundance: medium-sized
CDR3aa: CASTPRTGVNTEAFF; j_gene: TRBJ1-1; len: 15; v_gene: TRBV12-3/TRBV12-4; abundance: .
CDR3aa: CAWSAGRTGELFF; j_gene: TRBJ2-2; len: 13; v_gene: TRBV30; abundance: medium-sized
CDR3aa: CSARIWNTGELFF; j_gene: TRBJ2-2; len: 13; v_gene: TRBV20-1; abundance: .
CDR3aa: CASSPTTGGITGELFF; j_gene: TRBJ2-2; len: 16; v_gene: TRBV18; abundance: medium-sized
CDR3aa: CASSQSGRGPSYEQYF; j_gene: TRBJ2-7; len: 16; v_gene: TRBV5-4; abundance: medium-sized
CDR3aa: CSSLAGSTDTQYF; j_gene: TRBJ2-3; len: 13; v_gene: TRBV29-1; abundance: medium-sized
CDR3aa: CASSMGAGGINEQFF; j_gene: TRBJ2-1; len: 15; v_gene: TRBV19; abundance: .
CDR3aa: CASSIKGVTLLMNTEAFF; j_gene: TRBJ1-1; len: 18; v_gene: TRBV19; abundance: .
CDR3aa: CATSGTTNEKLFF; j_gene: TRBJ1-4; len: 13; v_gene: TRBV7-9; abundance: .
CDR3aa: CASSLAQTSGGLQETQYF; j_gene: TRBJ2-5; len: 18; v_gene: TRBV7-6; abundance: medium-sized
CDR3aa: CATSDPSGVSTDTQYF; j_gene: TRBJ2-3; len: 16; v_gene: TRBV24-1; abundance: .
CDR3aa: CASSLTKYNEQFF; j_gene: TRBJ2-1; len: 13; v_gene: TRBV27; abundance: medium-sized
CDR3aa: CASSSGQFSYEQYF; j_gene: TRBJ2-7; len: 14; v_gene: TRBV19; abundance: medium-sized
CDR3aa: CASSLAGTSPTDTQYF; j_gene: TRBJ2-3; len: 16; v_gene: TRBV7-2; abundance: .
CDR3aa: CATSRDHGTGVYEQYF; j_gene: TRBJ2-7; len: 16; v_gene: TRBV15; abundance: medium-sized
CDR3aa: CASSYSGAGVQETQYF; j_gene: TRBJ2-5; len: 16; v_gene: TRBV6-2/TRBV6-3; abundance: medium-sized
CDR3aa: CASRDGGTEAFF; j_gene: TRBJ1-1; len: 12; v_gene: TRBV6-2/TRBV6-3; abundance: medium-sized
CDR3aa: CASSLDKEGPNEKLFF; j_gene: TRBJ1-4; len: 16; v_gene: TRBV11-2; abundance: .
CDR3aa: CASSQGRVGLASFNEQFF; j_gene: TRBJ2-1; len: 18; v_gene: TRBV4-3; abundance: .
CDR3aa: CASSPAGPTDTQYF; j_gene: TRBJ2-3; len: 14; v_gene: TRBV11-2; abundance: medium-sized
CDR3aa: CASSLTRVGGGGGEQFF; j_gene: TRBJ2-1; len: 17; v_gene: TRBV7-2; abundance: .
CDR3aa: CASSESLIKPQHF; j_gene: TRBJ1-5; len: 13; v_gene: TRBV6-1; abundance: medium-sized
CDR3aa: CASSSKAGTWNEQYF; j_gene: TRBJ2-7; len: 15; v_gene: TRBV7-6; abundance: .
CDR3aa: CSVGRDDQPQHF; j_gene: TRBJ1-5; len: 12; v_gene: TRBV29-1; abundance: large
CDR3aa: CASSIAGSVDYEQYF; j_gene: TRBJ2-7; len: 15; v_gene: TRBV19; abundance: medium-sized
CDR3aa: CATSGWGYGYTF; j_gene: TRBJ1-2; len: 12; v_gene: TRBV24-1; abundance: .
CDR3aa: CATGDINGEQFF; j_gene: TRBJ2-1; len: 12; v_gene: TRBV6-5; abundance: medium-sized